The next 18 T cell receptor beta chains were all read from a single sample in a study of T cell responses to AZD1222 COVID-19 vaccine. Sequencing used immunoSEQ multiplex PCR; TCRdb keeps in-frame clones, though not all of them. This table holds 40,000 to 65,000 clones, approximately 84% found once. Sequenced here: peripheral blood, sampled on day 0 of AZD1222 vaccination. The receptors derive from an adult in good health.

The CDR3 DNA follows: TGTGCCAGCAGCCCCTCCGGACTAGCGGGACATTACGAGCAGTACTTC. The encoded protein is CASSPSGLAGHYEQYF. The gene calls are TRBV5-8 and TRBJ2-7, with 12 nucleotides matching TRBD2. The CDR3 is made up of 16 amino acids. V shed 4 bases, J shed 4 bases, and the junction held 9 bases outside the gene matches. Germline V gives CDR1 SGHTS, CDR2 YDEGEE.

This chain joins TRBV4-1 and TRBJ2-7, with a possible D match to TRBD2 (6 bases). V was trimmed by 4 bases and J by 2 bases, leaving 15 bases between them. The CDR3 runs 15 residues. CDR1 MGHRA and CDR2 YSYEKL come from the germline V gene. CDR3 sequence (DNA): TGCGCCAGCAGCCCGGGACTTCAAAGAACCTACGAGCAGTACTTC. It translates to CASSPGLQRTYEQYF.

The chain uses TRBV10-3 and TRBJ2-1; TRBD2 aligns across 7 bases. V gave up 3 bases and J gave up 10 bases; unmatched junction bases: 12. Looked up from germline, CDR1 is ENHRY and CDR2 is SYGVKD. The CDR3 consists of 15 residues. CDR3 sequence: CAISDLASGLSEQFF. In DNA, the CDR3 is TGTGCCATCAGTGACCTTGCTAGCGGCCTGAGCGAGCAGTTCTTC.

CDR3 sequence reads: CASSQPPTGRGEKLFF. CDR3 in DNA: TGTGCCAGCAGCCAGCCGCCGACAGGGAGGGGTGAAAAACTGTTTTTT. The V gene is TRBV3-1 (or the pseudogene TRBV3-2), the J gene TRBJ1-4; 7 bases are a match to TRBD1. V shed 3 bases and J 7 bases; nucleotides not matched to a gene: 11. Germline V gene lookup returns CDR1 LGHDT and CDR2 YNNKEL (reference sequence). The CDR3 is 16 amino acids.

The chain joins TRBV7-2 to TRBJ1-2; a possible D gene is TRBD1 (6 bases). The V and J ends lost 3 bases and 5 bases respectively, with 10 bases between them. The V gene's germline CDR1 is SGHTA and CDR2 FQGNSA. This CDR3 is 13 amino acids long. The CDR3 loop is CASSFGQTYGYTF. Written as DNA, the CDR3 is TGTGCCAGCAGCTTTGGACAGACTTATGGCTACACCTTC.

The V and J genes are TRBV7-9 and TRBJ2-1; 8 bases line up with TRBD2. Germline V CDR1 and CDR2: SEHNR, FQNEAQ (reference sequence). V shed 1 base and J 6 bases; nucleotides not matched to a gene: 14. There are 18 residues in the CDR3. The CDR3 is CASSLGASGRSGGNEQFF. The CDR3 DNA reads TGTGCCAGCAGCTTAGGGGCTAGCGGTCGGAGCGGGGGCAATGAGCAGTTCTTC.

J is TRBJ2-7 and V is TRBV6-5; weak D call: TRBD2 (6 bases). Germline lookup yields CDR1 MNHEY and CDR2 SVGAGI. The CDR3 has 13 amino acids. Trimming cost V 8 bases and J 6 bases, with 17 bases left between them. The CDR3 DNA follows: TGTGCCAGCGATGGGGGGTTTAATGGCGAGCAGTACTTC. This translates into CASDGGFNGEQYF.

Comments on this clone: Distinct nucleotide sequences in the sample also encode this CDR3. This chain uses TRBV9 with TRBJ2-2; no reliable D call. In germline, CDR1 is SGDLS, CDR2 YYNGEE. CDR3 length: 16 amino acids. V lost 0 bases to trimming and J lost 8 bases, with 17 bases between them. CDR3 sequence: CASSVVPTVGMGELFF. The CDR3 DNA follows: TGTGCCAGCAGCGTAGTCCCTACCGTAGGAATGGGGGAGCTGTTTTTT.

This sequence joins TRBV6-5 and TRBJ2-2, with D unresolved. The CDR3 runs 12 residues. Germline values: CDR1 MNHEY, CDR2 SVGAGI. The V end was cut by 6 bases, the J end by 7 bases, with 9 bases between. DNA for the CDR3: TGTGCCAGCAGAAACAATGGCGGGGAGCTGTTTTTT. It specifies CASRNNGGELFF.

CDR3 DNA sequence: TGTGCCAGCACTCGCGGAAACAATCAGCCCCAGCATTTT. Its translation: CASTRGNNQPQHF. The V and J genes are TRBV28 and TRBJ1-5; D is unresolved. The germline V and J ends were trimmed by 7 bases and 3 bases, with 10 bases remaining between them. The CDR3 loop spans 13 amino acids. From germline, CDR1 is MDHEN and CDR2 SYDVKM.

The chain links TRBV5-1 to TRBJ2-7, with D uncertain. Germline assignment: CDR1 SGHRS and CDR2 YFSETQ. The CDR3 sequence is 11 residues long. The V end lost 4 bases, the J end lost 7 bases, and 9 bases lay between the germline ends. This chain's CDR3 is CASSQAEEQYF. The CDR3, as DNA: TGCGCCAGCAGCCAGGCAGAGGAGCAGTACTTC.

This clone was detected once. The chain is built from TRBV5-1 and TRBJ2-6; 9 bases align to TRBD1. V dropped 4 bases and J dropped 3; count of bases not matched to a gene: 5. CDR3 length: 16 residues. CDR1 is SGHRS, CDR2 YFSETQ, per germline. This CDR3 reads CASSAQGARGANVLTF. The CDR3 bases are TGCGCCAGCAGCGCACAGGGGGCGCGTGGGGCCAACGTCCTGACTTTC.

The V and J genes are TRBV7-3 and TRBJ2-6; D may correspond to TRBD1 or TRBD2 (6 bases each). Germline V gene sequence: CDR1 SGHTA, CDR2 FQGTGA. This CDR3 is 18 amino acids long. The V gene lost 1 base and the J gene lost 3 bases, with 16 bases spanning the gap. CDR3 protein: CASSLRAAGGGGANVLTF. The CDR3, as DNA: TGTGCCAGCAGCTTAAGAGCAGCCGGAGGGGGTGGGGCCAACGTCCTGACTTTC.

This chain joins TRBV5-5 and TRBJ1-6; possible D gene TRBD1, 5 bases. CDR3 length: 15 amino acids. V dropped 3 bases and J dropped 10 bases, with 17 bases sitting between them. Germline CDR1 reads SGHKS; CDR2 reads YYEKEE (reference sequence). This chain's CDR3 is CASSSQVQGGSPLHF. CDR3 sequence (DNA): TGTGCCAGCAGCTCCCAGGTGCAGGGCGGGTCACCCCTCCACTTT. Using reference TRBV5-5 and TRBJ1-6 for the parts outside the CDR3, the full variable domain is DAGVTQSPTHLIKTRGQQVTLRCSPISGHKSVSWYQQVLGQGPQFIFQYYEKEERGRGNFPDRFSARQFPNYSSELNVNALLLGDSALYLCASSSQVQGGSPLHFGNGTRLTVT.

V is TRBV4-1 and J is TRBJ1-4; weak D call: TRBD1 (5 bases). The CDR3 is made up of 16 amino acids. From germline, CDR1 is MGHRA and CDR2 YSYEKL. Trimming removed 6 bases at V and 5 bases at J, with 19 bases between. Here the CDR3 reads CASRNSQQDSNEKLFF. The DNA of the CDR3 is TGCGCCAGCAGGAATTCCCAACAGGATTCAAATGAAAAACTGTTTTTT.

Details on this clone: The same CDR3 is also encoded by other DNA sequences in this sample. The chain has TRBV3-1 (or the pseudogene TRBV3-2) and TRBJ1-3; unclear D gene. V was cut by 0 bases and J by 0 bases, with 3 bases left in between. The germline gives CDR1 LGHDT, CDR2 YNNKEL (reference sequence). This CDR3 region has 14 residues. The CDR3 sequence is CASSQDSSGNTIYF. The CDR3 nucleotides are TGTGCCAGCAGCCAAGATAGCTCTGGAAACACCATATATTTT.

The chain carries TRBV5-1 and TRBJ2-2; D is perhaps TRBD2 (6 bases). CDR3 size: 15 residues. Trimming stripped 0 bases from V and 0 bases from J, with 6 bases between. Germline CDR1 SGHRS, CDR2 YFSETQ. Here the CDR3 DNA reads TGCGCCAGCAGCTTGGGACTAGCGAACACCGGGGAGCTGTTTTTT. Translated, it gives CASSLGLANTGELFF.

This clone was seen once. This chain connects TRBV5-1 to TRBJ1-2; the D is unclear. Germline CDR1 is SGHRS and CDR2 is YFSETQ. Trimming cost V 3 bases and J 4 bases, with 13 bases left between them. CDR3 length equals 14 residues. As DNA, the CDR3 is TGCGCCAGCAGCTCCGGGTACAATCTCTATGGCTACACCTTC. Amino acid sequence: CASSSGYNLYGYTF.